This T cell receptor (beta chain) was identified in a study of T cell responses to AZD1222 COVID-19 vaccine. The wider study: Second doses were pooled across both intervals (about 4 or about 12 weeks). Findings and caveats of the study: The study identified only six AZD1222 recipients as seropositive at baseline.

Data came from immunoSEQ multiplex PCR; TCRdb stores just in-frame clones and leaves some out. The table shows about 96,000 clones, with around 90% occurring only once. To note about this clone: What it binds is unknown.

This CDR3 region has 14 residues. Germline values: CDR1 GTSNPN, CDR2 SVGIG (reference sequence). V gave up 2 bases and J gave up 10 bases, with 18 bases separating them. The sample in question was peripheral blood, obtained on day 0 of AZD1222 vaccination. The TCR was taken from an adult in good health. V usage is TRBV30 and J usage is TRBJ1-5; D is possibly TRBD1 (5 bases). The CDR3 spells CAWSSSPAGEPQHF. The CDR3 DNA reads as TGTGCCTGGAGTTCGTCCCCGGCGGGGGAACCCCAGCATTTT.